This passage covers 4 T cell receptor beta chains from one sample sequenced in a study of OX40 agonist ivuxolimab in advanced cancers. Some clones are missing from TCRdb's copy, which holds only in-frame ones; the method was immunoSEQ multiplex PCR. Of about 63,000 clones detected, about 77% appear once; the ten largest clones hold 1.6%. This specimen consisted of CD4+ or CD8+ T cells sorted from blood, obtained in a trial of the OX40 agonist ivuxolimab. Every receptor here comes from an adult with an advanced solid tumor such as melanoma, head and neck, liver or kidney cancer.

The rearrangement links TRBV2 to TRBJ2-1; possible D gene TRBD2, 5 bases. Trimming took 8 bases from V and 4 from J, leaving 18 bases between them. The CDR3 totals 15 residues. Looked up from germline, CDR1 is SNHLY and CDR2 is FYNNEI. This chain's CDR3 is CASALSSGSYNEQFF. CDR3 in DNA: TGTGCCAGCGCCCTCAGTTCGGGATCGTACAATGAGCAGTTCTTC.

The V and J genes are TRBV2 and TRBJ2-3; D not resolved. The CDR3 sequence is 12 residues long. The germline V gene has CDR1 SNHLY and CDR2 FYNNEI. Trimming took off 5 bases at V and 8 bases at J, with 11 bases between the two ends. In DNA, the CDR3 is TGTGCCAGCAGTCCCAGGTCGGGTACGCAGTATTTT. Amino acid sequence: CASSPRSGTQYF.

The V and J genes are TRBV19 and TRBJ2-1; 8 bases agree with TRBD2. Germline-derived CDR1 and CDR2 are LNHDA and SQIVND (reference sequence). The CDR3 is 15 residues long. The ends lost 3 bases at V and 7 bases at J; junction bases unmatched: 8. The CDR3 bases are TGTGCCAGTAGTATCTCAGCGCCGGGGGGGAATGAGCAGTTCTTC. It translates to CASSISAPGGNEQFF.

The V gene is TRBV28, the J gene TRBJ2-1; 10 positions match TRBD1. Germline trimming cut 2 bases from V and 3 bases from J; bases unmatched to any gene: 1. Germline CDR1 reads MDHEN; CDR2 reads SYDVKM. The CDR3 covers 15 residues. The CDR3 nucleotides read TGTGCCAGCAGTTTAGGGACAGGGGTCTACAATGAGCAGTTCTTC. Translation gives CASSLGTGVYNEQFF.